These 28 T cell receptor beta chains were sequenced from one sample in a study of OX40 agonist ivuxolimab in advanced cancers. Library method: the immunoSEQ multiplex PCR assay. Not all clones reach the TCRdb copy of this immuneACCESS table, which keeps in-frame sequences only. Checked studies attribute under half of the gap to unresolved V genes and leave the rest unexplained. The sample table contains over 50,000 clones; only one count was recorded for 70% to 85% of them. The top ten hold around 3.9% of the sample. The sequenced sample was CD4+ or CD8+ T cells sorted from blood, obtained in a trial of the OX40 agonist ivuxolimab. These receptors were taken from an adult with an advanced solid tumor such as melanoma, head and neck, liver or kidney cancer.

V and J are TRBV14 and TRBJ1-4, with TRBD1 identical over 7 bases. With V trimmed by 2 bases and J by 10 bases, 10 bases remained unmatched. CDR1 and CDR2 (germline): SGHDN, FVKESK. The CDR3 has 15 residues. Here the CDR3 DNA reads TGTGCCAGCAGCCAACAGGGGGTGGCCAGGGGAAAACTGTTTTTT. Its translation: CASSQQGVARGKLFF.

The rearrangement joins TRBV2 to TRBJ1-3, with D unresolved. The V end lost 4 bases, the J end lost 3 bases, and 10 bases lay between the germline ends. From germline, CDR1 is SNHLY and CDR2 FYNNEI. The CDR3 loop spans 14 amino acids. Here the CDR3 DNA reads TGTGCCAGCAGTGTAAAAGAGTATGGAAACACCATATATTTT. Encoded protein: CASSVKEYGNTIYF.

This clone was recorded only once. CDR3 amino acids: CASSIRGGQSNEQFF. The CDR3 nucleotides are TGTGCCAGTAGTATTCGCGGGGGGCAAAGCAATGAGCAGTTCTTC. This rearrangement joins TRBV19 to TRBJ2-1, with 8 bases aligning to TRBD2. In germline, CDR1 is LNHDA, CDR2 SQIVND (reference sequence). The CDR3 length is 15 residues. V gave up 3 bases and J gave up 6 bases; unmatched junction bases: 7.

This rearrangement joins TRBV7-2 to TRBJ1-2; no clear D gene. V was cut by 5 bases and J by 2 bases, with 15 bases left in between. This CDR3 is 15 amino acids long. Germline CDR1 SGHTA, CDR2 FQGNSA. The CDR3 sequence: CASSLPIAGNYGYTF. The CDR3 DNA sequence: TGTGCCAGCAGCCTGCCTATTGCGGGGAACTATGGCTACACCTTC.

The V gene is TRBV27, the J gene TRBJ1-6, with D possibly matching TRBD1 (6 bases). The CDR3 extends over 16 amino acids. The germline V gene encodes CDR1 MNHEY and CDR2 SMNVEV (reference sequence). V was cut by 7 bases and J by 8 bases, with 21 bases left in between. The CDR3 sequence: CASIKAPGQSDSPLHF. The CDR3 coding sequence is TGTGCCAGCATCAAAGCCCCGGGACAATCCGATTCACCCCTCCACTTT.

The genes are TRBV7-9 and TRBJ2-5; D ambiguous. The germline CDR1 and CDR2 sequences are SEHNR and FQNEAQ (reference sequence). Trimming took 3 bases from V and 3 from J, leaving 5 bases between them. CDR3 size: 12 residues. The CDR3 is CASSFSEETQYF. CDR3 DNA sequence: TGTGCCAGCAGCTTCTCCGAAGAGACCCAGTACTTC.

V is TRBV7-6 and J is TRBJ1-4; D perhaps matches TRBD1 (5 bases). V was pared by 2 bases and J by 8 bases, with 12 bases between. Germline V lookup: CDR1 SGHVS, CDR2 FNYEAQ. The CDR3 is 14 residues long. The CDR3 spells CASSLSQGGEKLFF. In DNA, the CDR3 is TGTGCCAGCAGCTTATCGCAGGGAGGAGAAAAACTGTTTTTT.

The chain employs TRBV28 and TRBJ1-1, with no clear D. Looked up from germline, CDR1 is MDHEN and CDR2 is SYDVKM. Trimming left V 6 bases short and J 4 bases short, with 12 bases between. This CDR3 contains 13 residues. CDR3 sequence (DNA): TGTGCCAGCAGCGGGGTGGGGATCACTGAAGCTTTCTTT. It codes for CASSGVGITEAFF.

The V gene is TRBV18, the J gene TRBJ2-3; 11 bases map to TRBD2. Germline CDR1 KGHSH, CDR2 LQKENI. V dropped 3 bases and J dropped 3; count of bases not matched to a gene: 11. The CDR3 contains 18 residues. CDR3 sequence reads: CASSPGVTSGGETDTQYF. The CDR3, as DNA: TGTGCCAGCTCACCCGGAGTTACTAGCGGGGGTGAGACAGATACGCAGTATTTT.

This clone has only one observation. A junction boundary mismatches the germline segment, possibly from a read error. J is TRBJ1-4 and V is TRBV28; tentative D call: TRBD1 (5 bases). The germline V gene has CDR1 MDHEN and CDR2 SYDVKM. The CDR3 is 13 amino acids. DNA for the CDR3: TGTGCCCGCAGTTTGGGTCAGGGTAAAAAACTGTTTTTT. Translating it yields CARSLGQGKKLFF.

The CDR3 region is CASSHGGARETQYF. CDR3 nucleotides: TGTGCCAGCAGCCACGGGGGGGCCAGGGAGACCCAGTACTTC. The rearrangement joins TRBV11-3 to TRBJ2-5, with 8 positions matching TRBD2. V was pared by 5 bases and J by 5 bases, with 7 bases of the junction left unmatched. The CDR3 runs 14 residues. The germline V gene encodes CDR1 SGHNT and CDR2 YENEEA.

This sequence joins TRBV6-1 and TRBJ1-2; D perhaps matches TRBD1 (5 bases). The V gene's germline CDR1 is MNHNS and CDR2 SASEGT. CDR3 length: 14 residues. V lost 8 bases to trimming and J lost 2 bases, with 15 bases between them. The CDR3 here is CASFAFGANYGYTF. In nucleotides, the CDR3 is TGTGCCAGCTTCGCCTTTGGGGCGAACTATGGCTACACCTTC.

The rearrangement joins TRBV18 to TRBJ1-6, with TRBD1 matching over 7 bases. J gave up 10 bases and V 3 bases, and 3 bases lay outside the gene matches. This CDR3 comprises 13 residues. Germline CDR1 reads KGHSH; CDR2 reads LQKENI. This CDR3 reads CASSPDRESPLHF. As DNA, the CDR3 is TGTGCCAGCTCACCCGACAGGGAATCACCCCTCCACTTT.

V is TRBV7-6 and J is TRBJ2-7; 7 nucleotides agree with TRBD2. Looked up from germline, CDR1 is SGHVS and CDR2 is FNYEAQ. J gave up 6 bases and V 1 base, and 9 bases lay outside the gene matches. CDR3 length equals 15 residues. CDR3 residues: CASSLGQGWGGEQYF. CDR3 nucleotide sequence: TGTGCCAGCAGCTTAGGGCAGGGATGGGGGGGCGAGCAGTACTTC.

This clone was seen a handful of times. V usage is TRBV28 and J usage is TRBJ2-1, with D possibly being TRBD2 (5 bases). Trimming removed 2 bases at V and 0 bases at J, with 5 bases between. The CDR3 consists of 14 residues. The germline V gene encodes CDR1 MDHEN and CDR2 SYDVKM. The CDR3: CASSLGLSYNEQFF. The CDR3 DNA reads TGTGCCAGCAGTTTAGGACTCTCCTACAATGAGCAGTTCTTC. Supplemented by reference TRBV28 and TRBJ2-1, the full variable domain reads DVKVTQSSRYLVKRTGEKVFLECVQDMDHENMFWYRQDPGLGLRLIYFSYDVKMKEKGDIPEGYSVSREKKERFSLILESASTNQTSMYLCASSLGLSYNEQFFGPGTRLTVL.

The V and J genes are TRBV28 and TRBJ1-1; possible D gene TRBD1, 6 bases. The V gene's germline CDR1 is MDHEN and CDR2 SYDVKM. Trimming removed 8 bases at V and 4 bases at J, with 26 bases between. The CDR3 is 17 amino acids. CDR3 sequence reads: CASGGGGQYRRGTEAFF. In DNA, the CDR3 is TGTGCCAGCGGGGGGGGAGGGCAGTACCGCAGGGGCACTGAAGCTTTCTTT.

CDR3 residues: CASSVPDGTDTQYF. Written as DNA, the CDR3 is TGTGCCAGCAGTGTTCCGGACGGAACAGATACGCAGTATTTT. V usage is TRBV6-5 and J usage is TRBJ2-3, with unresolved D. Germline CDR1 MNHEY, CDR2 SVGAGI. The CDR3 sequence is 14 residues long. V lost 5 bases, J lost 3 bases, and 12 bases lay in between.

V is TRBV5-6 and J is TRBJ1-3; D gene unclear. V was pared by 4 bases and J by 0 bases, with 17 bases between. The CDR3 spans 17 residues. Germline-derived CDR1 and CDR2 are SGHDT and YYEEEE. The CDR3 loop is CASSDPRRAYSGNTIYF. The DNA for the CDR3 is TGTGCCAGCAGCGACCCTCGGCGGGCCTACTCTGGAAACACCATATATTTT.

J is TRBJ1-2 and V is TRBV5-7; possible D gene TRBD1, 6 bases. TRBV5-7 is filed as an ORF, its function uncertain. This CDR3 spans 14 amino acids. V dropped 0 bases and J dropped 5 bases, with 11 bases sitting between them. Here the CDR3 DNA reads TGTGCCAGCAGCTTGGGGACAGAGTCTTATGGCTACACCTTC. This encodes CASSLGTESYGYTF.

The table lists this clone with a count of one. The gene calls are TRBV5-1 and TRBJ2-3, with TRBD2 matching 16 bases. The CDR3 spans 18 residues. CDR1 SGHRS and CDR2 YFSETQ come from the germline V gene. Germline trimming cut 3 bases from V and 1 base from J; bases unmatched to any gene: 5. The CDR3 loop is CASSSGLAGGQGTDTQYF. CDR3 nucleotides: TGCGCCAGCAGCTCGGGACTAGCGGGGGGGCAAGGCACAGATACGCAGTATTTT.

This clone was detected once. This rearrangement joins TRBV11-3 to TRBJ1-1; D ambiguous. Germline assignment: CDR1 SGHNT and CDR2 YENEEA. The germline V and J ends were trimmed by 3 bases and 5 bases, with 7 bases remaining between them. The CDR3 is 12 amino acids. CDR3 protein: CASSLTRTEAFF. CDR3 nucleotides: TGTGCCAGCAGCTTGACGAGAACTGAAGCTTTCTTT.

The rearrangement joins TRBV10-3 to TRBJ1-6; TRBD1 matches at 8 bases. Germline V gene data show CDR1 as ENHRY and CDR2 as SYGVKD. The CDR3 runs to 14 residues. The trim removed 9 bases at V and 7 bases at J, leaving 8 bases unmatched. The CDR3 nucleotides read TGTGCCATTGGACAGGGAATGGTGAATTCACCCCTCCACTTT. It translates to CAIGQGMVNSPLHF.

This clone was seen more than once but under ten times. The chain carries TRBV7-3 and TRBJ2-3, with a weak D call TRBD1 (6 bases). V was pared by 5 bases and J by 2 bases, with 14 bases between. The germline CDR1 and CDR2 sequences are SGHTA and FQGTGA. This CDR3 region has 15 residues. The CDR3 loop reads CASSQRGQVTDTQYF. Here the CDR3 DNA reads TGTGCCAGCAGCCAAAGGGGACAAGTCACAGATACGCAGTATTTT.

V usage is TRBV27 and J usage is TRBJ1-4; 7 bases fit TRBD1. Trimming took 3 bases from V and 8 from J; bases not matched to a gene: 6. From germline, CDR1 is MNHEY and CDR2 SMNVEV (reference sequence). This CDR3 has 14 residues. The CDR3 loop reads CASSFIGGREKLFF. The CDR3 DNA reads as TGTGCCAGCAGTTTTATAGGGGGCCGAGAAAAACTGTTTTTT.

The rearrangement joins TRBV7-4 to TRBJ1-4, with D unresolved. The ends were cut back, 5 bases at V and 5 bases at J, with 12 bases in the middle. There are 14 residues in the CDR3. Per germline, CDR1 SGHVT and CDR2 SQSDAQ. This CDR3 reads CASSLGSRNEKLFF. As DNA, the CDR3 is TGTGCCAGCAGCCTGGGATCCCGGAATGAAAAACTGTTTTTT.

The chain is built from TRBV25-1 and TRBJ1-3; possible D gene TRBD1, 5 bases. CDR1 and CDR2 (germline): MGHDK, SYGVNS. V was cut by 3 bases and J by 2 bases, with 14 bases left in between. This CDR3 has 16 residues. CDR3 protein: CASSDNGGRAGNTIYF. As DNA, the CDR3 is TGTGCCAGCAGTGATAATGGGGGAAGGGCTGGAAACACCATATATTTT.

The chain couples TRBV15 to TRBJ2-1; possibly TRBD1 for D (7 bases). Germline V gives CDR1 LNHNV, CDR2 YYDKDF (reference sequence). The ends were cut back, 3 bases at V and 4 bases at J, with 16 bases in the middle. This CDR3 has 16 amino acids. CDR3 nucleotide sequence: TGTGCCACCAGCAGGGGCGGGACAGCCATGTACAATGAGCAGTTCTTC. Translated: CATSRGGTAMYNEQFF.

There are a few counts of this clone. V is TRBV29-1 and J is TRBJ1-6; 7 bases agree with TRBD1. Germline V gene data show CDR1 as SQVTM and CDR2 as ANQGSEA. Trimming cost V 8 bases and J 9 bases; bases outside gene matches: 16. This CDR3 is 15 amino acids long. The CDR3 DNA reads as TGCAGCCCTGGGGCAGGGGGAGTGGTAGGTTCACCCCTCCACTTT. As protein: CSPGAGGVVGSPLHF.